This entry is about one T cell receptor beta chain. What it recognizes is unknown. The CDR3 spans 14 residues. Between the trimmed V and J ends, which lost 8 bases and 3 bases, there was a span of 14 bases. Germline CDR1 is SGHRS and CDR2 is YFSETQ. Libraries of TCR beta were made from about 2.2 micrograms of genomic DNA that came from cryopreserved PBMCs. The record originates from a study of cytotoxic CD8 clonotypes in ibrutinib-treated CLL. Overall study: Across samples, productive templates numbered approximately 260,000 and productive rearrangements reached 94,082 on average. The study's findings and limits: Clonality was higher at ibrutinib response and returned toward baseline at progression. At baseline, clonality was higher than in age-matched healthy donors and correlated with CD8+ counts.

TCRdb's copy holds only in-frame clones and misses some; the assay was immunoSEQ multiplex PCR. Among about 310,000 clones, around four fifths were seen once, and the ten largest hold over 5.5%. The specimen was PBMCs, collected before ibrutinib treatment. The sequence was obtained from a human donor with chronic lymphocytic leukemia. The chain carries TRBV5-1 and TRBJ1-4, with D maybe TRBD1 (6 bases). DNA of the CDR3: TGCGCCAGTCAGCCCGGACAGCCTAATGAAAAACTGTTTTTT. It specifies CASQPGQPNEKLFF.